Each of the 28 T cell receptor beta chains below was sequenced from the same sample in a study of identical twins (dated by TCRdb to the mid-2010s). The method behind the library was 5' RACE. The reads were generated on an Illumina HiSeq 2000. Through fastp at Q25 and MiXCR, TCRdb rebuilt clones from the public reads, retaining in-frame beta chains. Here each entry gathers all rows of one CDR3 protein and keeps the most common genes and DNA. Present in this sample are roughly 700,000 distinct CDR3 sequences, 8.5% to 9.5% of which were seen just once. The ten largest clones represent roughly 0.97% of the sample. This same sample was also taken into another study, of yellow fever vaccine responses in identical twins.

The material sequenced was PBMCs. Receptors originate from a woman aged 18-35 years in good health.

This clonotype has only a few counts. The chain uses TRBV7-9 and TRBJ1-1; D call uncertain. Trimming left V 1 base short and J 2 bases short, with 11 bases between. The germline CDR1 and CDR2 sequences are SEHNR and FQNEAQ (reference sequence). This CDR3 has 15 residues. CDR3 loop: CASSLGGGENTEAFF. CDR3 sequence (DNA): TGTGCCAGCAGCTTAGGCGGCGGTGAAAACACTGAAGCTTTCTTT.

This clonotype has more than one count but fewer than ten. V is TRBV29-1 and J is TRBJ2-1; TRBD2 agrees at 9 bases. The junction had 10 bases not matched to a gene; V was cut back by 6 bases and J by 7 bases. Looked up from germline, CDR1 is SQVTM and CDR2 is ANQGSEA. The CDR3 runs 14 residues. The CDR3 DNA is TGCAGCGTGCCCACCGGGACTAGCACGAATGAGCAGTTCTTC. This gives the protein CSVPTGTSTNEQFF.

This clonotype appeared a few times. This sequence joins TRBV18 and TRBJ1-4, with 7 bases identical to TRBD1. The CDR3 loop spans 13 amino acids. J lost 6 bases, V lost 6 bases, and 4 bases had no gene match. Germline assignment: CDR1 KGHSH and CDR2 LQKENI. In nucleotides, the CDR3 is TGTGCCAGCTCCAGGGGGACATATGAAAAACTGTTTTTT. Translating gives CASSRGTYEKLFF.

The rearrangement links TRBV4-1 to TRBJ2-1, with a weak D call TRBD2 (5 bases). V shed 1 base and J shed 13 bases, with 14 bases lying between them. This CDR3 has 13 residues. The germline V gene encodes CDR1 MGHRA and CDR2 YSYEKL. The CDR3: CASSQGSGWTQFF. For the CDR3, the DNA is TGCGCCAGCAGCCAAGGGAGTGGATGGACTCAGTTCTTC.

The V and J genes are TRBV27 and TRBJ1-2; D is undetermined. V lost 2 bases, J lost 4 bases, and 17 bases lay in between. The CDR3 totals 16 residues. CDR1 MNHEY and CDR2 SMNVEV come from the germline V gene (reference sequence). Written as DNA, the CDR3 is TGTGCCAGCAGTTTAAGTTCCCGGCGGGCATCCTATGGCTACACCTTC. Translating it yields CASSLSSRRASYGYTF.

This clonotype has a handful of counts. This chain connects TRBV29-1 to TRBJ2-7, with 10 bases fitting TRBD1. The V and J ends lost 6 bases and 4 bases, in that order; junction bases with no gene match: 9. The CDR3 is 14 residues long. Germline lookup yields CDR1 SQVTM and CDR2 ANQGSEA. CDR3 sequence: CSVLTGTGEYEQYF. The CDR3 DNA is TGCAGCGTGCTGACCGGGACAGGGGAGTACGAGCAGTACTTC.

This clonotype was detected ten times or more. J is TRBJ1-5 and V is TRBV5-1, with D possibly matching TRBD1 (5 bases). The CDR3 is 16 residues long. Germline loops: CDR1 SGHRS, CDR2 YFSETQ. V lost 0 bases and J lost 4, with 14 bases in between. The CDR3 here is CASSLGHTGGNQPQHF. The DNA of the CDR3 is TGCGCCAGCAGCTTGGGGCACACTGGGGGGAATCAGCCCCAGCATTTT.

This clonotype was detected many times. The chain carries TRBV28 and TRBJ2-1, with 9 bases matching TRBD2. The CDR3 totals 14 residues. J lost 4 bases, V lost 8 bases, and 6 bases had no gene match. The germline CDR1 and CDR2 sequences are MDHEN and SYDVKM. For the CDR3, the DNA is TGTGCCAGCCTGACGGGACTAGCATACAATGAGCAGTTCTTC. The encoded protein is CASLTGLAYNEQFF.

This clonotype was found a few times. The rearrangement uses TRBV5-5 and TRBJ2-7; TRBD2 aligns across 9 bases. V lost 2 bases and J lost 2; bases outside the gene matches: 5. The CDR3 runs 15 residues. Germline V gives CDR1 SGHKS, CDR2 YYEKEE (reference sequence). As DNA, the CDR3 is TGTGCCAGCAGCTTTAGCGGGAGTCGCGCCTACGAGCAGTACTTC. Amino acid sequence: CASSFSGSRAYEQYF.

The J gene is TRBJ2-5, the V gene TRBV2, with D tentatively TRBD2 (6 bases). The V gene lost 3 bases and the J gene lost 6 bases, with 17 bases spanning the gap. Germline loops: CDR1 SNHLY, CDR2 FYNNEI. The CDR3 is 15 amino acids. CDR3 residues: CASSDPGASKQTQYF. The CDR3 coding sequence is TGTGCCAGCAGTGATCCGGGAGCTTCAAAACAGACCCAGTACTTC.

The chain is built from TRBV20-1 and TRBJ2-5; D gene unclear. Germline V lookup: CDR1 DFQATT, CDR2 SNEGSKA (reference sequence). The CDR3 has 13 amino acids. Trimming removed 0 bases at V and 0 bases at J, with 5 bases between. CDR3 in DNA: TGCAGTGCTAGAGACAGGAACCAAGAGACCCAGTACTTC. This translates into CSARDRNQETQYF.

The rearrangement links TRBV6-2 or TRBV6-3 to TRBJ2-1, with D unresolved. Germline V gene sequence: CDR1 MNHEY, CDR2 SVGEGT. V lost 0 bases, J lost 9 bases, and 15 bases lay in between. The CDR3 totals 15 residues. In DNA form, the CDR3 reads TGTGCCAGCAGTTACTCGTATGAGGACGGGTTTGAGCAGTTCTTC. Amino acid sequence: CASSYSYEDGFEQFF.

This chain uses TRBV27 with TRBJ2-1, with TRBD2 as a possible D gene (5 bases). The germline V and J ends were trimmed by 7 bases and 4 bases, with 14 bases remaining between them. CDR1 and CDR2 (germline): MNHEY, SMNVEV (reference sequence). The CDR3 consists of 14 residues. CDR3 in DNA: TGTGCCAGCAAATCTGGACTTATTTACAATGAGCAGTTCTTC. It codes for CASKSGLIYNEQFF.

This clonotype was found a few times. The chain is built from TRBV6-2 or TRBV6-3 and TRBJ2-1; D is possibly TRBD1 (6 bases). The V end lost 11 bases, the J end lost 3 bases, and 17 bases lay between the germline ends. In germline, CDR1 is MNHEY, CDR2 SVGEGT. This CDR3 contains 14 residues. The CDR3, as DNA: TGTGCCGGGGGCCTCACAGGGAACTACAATGAGCAGTTCTTC. Encoded protein: CAGGLTGNYNEQFF.

Of note for this clonotype: A much larger clone sits a single nucleotide away, making a read error possible. The gene calls are TRBV7-9 and TRBJ2-7; D is uncertain. The CDR3 covers 14 residues. Trimming took off 3 bases at V and 6 bases at J, with 15 bases between the two ends. Germline CDR1 is SEHNR and CDR2 is FQNEAQ (reference sequence). In nucleotides, the CDR3 is TGTGCCAGCAGCTTTAACGACGGCCTCTGCGAGCAGTACTTC. This sequence encodes CASSFNDGLCEQYF. The entire variable domain, with the rest obtained from reference TRBV7-9 and TRBJ2-7, is as follows: DTGVSQNPRHKITKRGQNVTFRCDPISEHNRLYWYRQTLGQGPEFLTYFQNEAQLEKSRLLSDRFSAERPKGSFSTLEIQRTEQGDSAMYLCASSFNDGLCEQYFGPGTRLTVT.

Ten or more counts support this clonotype. This chain uses TRBV4-3 with TRBJ2-7; D possibly corresponds to TRBD2 (6 bases). Germline CDR1 and CDR2: LGHNA and YSLEER. The CDR3 loop spans 15 amino acids. Trimming took off 2 bases at V and 2 bases at J, with 13 bases between the two ends. Here the CDR3 reads CASSQLPSAAYEQYF. As DNA, the CDR3 is TGCGCCAGCAGCCAACTTCCTAGCGCCGCCTACGAGCAGTACTTC.

This chain links TRBV9 with TRBJ2-5; 9 bases map to TRBD2. With V trimmed by 3 bases and J by 1 base, 4 bases remained unmatched. Germline V gene lookup returns CDR1 SGDLS and CDR2 YYNGEE. The CDR3 extends over 15 amino acids. This CDR3 reads CASSALAGSQETQYF. The CDR3 DNA reads as TGTGCCAGCAGCGCTCTAGCGGGGTCCCAAGAGACCCAGTACTTC.

This clonotype turned up a few times. The V call is TRBV5-1, the J call TRBJ2-1, with 9 nucleotides matching TRBD2. V trimming: 2 bases; J trimming: 2 bases; junction bases outside the gene matches: 2. This CDR3 spans 15 amino acids. CDR1 and CDR2 (germline): SGHRS, YFSETQ. The CDR3 DNA sequence: TGCGCCAGCAGCTTCGCTAGCGGGACCTACAATGAGCAGTTCTTC. This codes for CASSFASGTYNEQFF.

This clonotype was found many times. The V call is TRBV6-1, the J call TRBJ2-3; D unresolved. This CDR3 has 11 residues. CDR1 and CDR2 from the germline V gene are MNHNS and SASEGT. Between the trimmed V and J ends, which lost 6 bases and 11 bases, there was a span of 12 bases. Here the CDR3 DNA reads TGTGCCAGCAGGCAGGACCTAAAGCAGTATTTT. Amino acids: CASRQDLKQYF.

This clonotype came up many times. The gene calls are TRBV7-9 and TRBJ2-5; perhaps TRBD2 as D (5 bases). CDR1 is SEHNR and CDR2 is FQNEAQ in the germline V gene (reference sequence). The ends were cut back, 4 bases at V and 2 bases at J, with 8 bases in the middle. CDR3 length equals 13 residues. The CDR3 here is CASSSGIQETQYF. CDR3 sequence (DNA): TGTGCCAGCAGCTCGGGGATACAAGAGACCCAGTACTTC. Full variable domain (remainder filled in from reference TRBV7-9 and TRBJ2-5): DTGVSQNPRHKITKRGQNVTFRCDPISEHNRLYWYRQTLGQGPEFLTYFQNEAQLEKSRLLSDRFSAERPKGSFSTLEIQRTEQGDSAMYLCASSSGIQETQYFGPGTRLLVL.

There are many counts of this clonotype. The genes are TRBV12-5 and TRBJ2-3; no firm D call. V dropped 7 bases and J dropped 3 bases, with 5 bases sitting between them. Germline loops: CDR1 LGHNT, CDR2 FRNRAP. The CDR3 covers 11 residues. The CDR3 sequence: CASASTDTQYF. In nucleotides, the CDR3 is TGTGCTAGTGCATCGACAGATACGCAGTATTTT.

This clonotype was recorded a few times. The chain combines TRBV3-1 with TRBJ2-5; TRBD2 aligns across 8 bases. J gave up 0 bases and V 2 bases, and 11 bases lay outside the gene matches. The CDR3 is 18 amino acids. Per germline, CDR1 LGHDT and CDR2 YNNKEL (reference sequence). The CDR3 here is CASSQRRRGAMYQETQYF. The CDR3 nucleotides are TGTGCCAGCAGCCAAAGACGGCGGGGGGCCATGTACCAAGAGACCCAGTACTTC.

This clonotype was picked up a small number of times. V is TRBV11-2 and J is TRBJ1-1; D is unresolved. V lost 7 bases, J lost 2 bases, and 14 bases lay in between. There are 14 residues in the CDR3. Germline CDR1 SGHAT, CDR2 FQNNGV. DNA for the CDR3: TGTGCCAGCAACTTCGTAGATGGAAACACTGAAGCTTTCTTT. Its translation: CASNFVDGNTEAFF.

The chain links TRBV20-1 to TRBJ2-1; D is perhaps TRBD2 (6 bases). Trimming took off 5 bases at V and 5 bases at J, with 19 bases between the two ends. The germline V gene encodes CDR1 DFQATT and CDR2 SNEGSKA (reference sequence). CDR3 length: 15 residues. The CDR3 sequence: CSAGSYGTPNNEQFF. CDR3 bases: TGCAGTGCTGGTTCTTATGGGACTCCTAACAATGAGCAGTTCTTC.

This clonotype was picked up many times. The V gene is TRBV11-1, the J gene TRBJ2-2, with 7 nucleotides matching TRBD1. The germline gives CDR1 SGHAT, CDR2 FQDESV (reference sequence). J lost 0 bases, V lost 5 bases, and 18 bases had no gene match. The CDR3 is 20 residues long. The CDR3 reads CASSVPRTGSLPSNTGELFF. For the CDR3, the DNA is TGTGCCAGCAGCGTTCCACGGACAGGATCCCTACCTTCGAACACCGGGGAGCTGTTTTTT.

This clonotype was counted a few times. The rearrangement joins TRBV7-2 to TRBJ2-3; D gene unclear. The CDR3 spans 13 residues. V was trimmed by 2 bases and J by 4 bases, leaving 7 bases between them. Germline CDR1 is SGHTA and CDR2 is FQGNSA. The CDR3 DNA is TGTGCCAGCAGCTTACGACGGTCAGATACGCAGTATTTT. This translates into CASSLRRSDTQYF.

This clonotype was counted many times. V and J are TRBV5-1 and TRBJ2-5; D is possibly TRBD1 (5 bases). Trimming removed 0 bases from V and 3 bases from J, with 12 bases in between. The germline CDR1 and CDR2 sequences are SGHRS and YFSETQ. This CDR3 contains 15 residues. Here the CDR3 reads CASSLEGRVEETQYF. DNA of the CDR3: TGCGCCAGCAGCTTGGAAGGCAGGGTAGAAGAGACCCAGTACTTC.

Remarks on this clonotype: A read error may explain this, as a much larger clone is one base away. Here the CDR3 omits its conserved ending phenylalanine or tryptophan, so a read error is the likely source. V and J are TRBV5-1 and TRBJ2-3; tentatively, D is TRBD2 (5 bases). Between the trimmed V and J ends, which lost 4 bases and 1 base, there was a span of 22 bases. The CDR3 contains 18 residues. Germline V gives CDR1 SGHRS, CDR2 YFSETQ. For the CDR3, the DNA is TGCGCCAGCAGCCCCCTAAGAGGACCCCCCGGGGGCACAGATACGCAGTATTCT. Translating gives CASSPLRGPPGGTDTQYS.